This T cell receptor (beta chain) came from a study of blood T cell repertoires in COVID-19. The overall study: T cells, B-cell-depleted T cells, or PBMCs supplied cDNA or gDNA.

The CDR3 covers 13 residues. Germline V gene lookup returns CDR1 SGHRS and CDR2 YFSETQ. Trimming left V 3 bases short and J 5 bases short, with 8 bases between. Original processing methods: Researchers report that nucleated cell counts were estimated from reference gene primer amplification. This table comes from immunoSEQ multiplex PCR, and its TCRdb copy is limited to in-frame clones, with some not included. The V and J calls and the clone size are those of that table, but D and trimming were determined from the DNA. The sample lists 250,000 or so clones, approximately 90% seen once, with about 10% in the top ten. Across about 22 US areas, participants ranged in age from 18 to 89 years.

The V call is TRBV5-1, the J call TRBJ1-4; no reliable D call. This sequence was found in a man aged 25 to 40 who had recovered from COVID-19. The sequenced material came from PBMCs or T cells enriched from blood (not recorded which). CDR3 in amino acids: CASSSSQNEKLFF. Written as DNA, the CDR3 is TGCGCCAGCAGCTCCTCGCAGAATGAAAAACTGTTTTTT.